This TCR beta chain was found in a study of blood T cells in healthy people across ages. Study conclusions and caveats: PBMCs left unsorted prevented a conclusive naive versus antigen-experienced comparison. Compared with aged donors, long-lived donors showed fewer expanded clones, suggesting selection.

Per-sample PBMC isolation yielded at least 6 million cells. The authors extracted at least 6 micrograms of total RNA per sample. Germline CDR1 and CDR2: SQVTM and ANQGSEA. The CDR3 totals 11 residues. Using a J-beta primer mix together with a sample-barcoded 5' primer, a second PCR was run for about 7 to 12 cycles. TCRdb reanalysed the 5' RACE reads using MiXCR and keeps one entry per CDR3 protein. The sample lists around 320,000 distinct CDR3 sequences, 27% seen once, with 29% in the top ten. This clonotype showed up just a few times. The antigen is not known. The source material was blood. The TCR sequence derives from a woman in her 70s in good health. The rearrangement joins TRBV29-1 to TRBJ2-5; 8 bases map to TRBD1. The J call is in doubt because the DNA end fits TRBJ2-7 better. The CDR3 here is CSGQGNYEQYF. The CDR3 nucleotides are TGCAGTGGACAGGGAAACTACGAGCAGTACTTC.